Listed below are T cell receptor beta chains from one sample, sequenced in a study of cytomegalovirus exposure and HLA in healthy donors. The protocol was immunoSEQ multiplex PCR, while the TCRdb copy is restricted to in-frame clones and leaves out a portion. The sample holds 150,000 to 200,000 clones, over 65% seen once. Material for sequencing was PBMCs. Receptor source: a woman in her twenties or thirties in good health and CMV-seronegative. The CDR3 runs from the conserved cysteine through the conserved F or W. D genes are given only for firm matches. Where a row states a size, it is once, few, many or the class of an expanded clone; other rows omit it.

v_call	j_call	d_call	clone_size	cdr3_aa	cdr3_nt
TRBV7-7	TRBJ1-1	.	.	CASSLVMNTEAFF	TGTGCCAGCAGCTTAGTCATGAACACTGAAGCTTTCTTT
TRBV29-1	TRBJ2-1	TRBD2	.	CSAGGGLHYNEQFF	TGCAGCGCCGGGGGGGGGCTCCACTACAATGAGCAGTTCTTC
TRBV15	TRBJ1-2	.	.	CATSRGRQNYGYTF	TGTGCCACCAGCAGAGGGAGGCAGAACTATGGCTACACCTTC
TRBV29-1	TRBJ2-7	TRBD2	.	CSVEINPSGEQYF	TGCAGCGTCGAGATTAATCCTAGCGGCGAGCAGTACTTC
TRBV5-1	TRBJ2-7	TRBD1	.	CASSERTGEVPEQYF	TGCGCCAGCAGCGAACGGACAGGGGAAGTCCCCGAGCAGTACTTC
TRBV19	TRBJ1-1	TRBD1	once	CASSLRQGGTEAFF	TGTGCCAGTAGTCTTCGACAGGGAGGCACTGAAGCTTTCTTT
TRBV19	TRBJ2-2	TRBD2	.	CASSQTWTSGSSDGELFF	TGTGCCAGTAGTCAAACTTGGACTAGCGGGAGTTCGGACGGGGAGCTGTTTTTT
TRBV30	TRBJ1-3	.	few	CAWSSSGNTIYF	TGTGCCTGGAGTTCGAGTGGAAACACCATATATTTT
TRBV6-6	TRBJ1-3	.	.	CASSQNRAQDTIYF	TGTGCCAGCAGTCAAAACAGGGCTCAGGACACCATATATTTT
TRBV2	TRBJ2-7	.	.	CASSVLYEQYF	TGTGCCAGCAGTGTCCTCTACGAGCAGTACTTC
TRBV5-1	TRBJ2-3	TRBD2	.	CASSFQRGRTDTQYF	TGCGCCAGCAGCTTCCAGCGGGGCCGCACAGATACGCAGTATTTT
TRBV9	TRBJ1-2	.	.	CASSRTDSYTF	TGTGCCAGCAGTCGGACAGATTCTTACACCTTC
TRBV5-4	TRBJ2-7	TRBD2	few	CASSLIGLGSYEQYF	TGTGCCAGCAGCTTGATTGGACTAGGATCCTACGAGCAGTACTTC
TRBV7-9	TRBJ2-7	.	.	CASSSRYYEQYF	TGTGCCAGCAGCTCCAGGTACTACGAGCAGTACTTC
TRBV10-3	TRBJ2-7	TRBD1	.	CAISRDSPYEQYF	TGTGCCATCAGTAGGGACAGTCCCTACGAGCAGTACTTC
TRBV5-5	TRBJ1-1	.	once	CASSLESFASGQKNTEAFF	TGTGCCAGCAGCTTGGAGAGTTTTGCGTCCGGACAGAAGAACACTGAAGCTTTCTTT
TRBV19	TRBJ1-6	TRBD1	.	CASTPTTGQTLHF	TGTGCCAGTACCCCTACGACAGGGCAAACCCTCCACTTT
TRBV5-1	TRBJ2-5	.	.	CASSLYEDPLETQYF	TGCGCCAGCAGCTTGTATGAGGATCCGCTAGAGACCCAGTACTTC
TRBV7-9	TRBJ1-1	.	few	CASSTWRGGGVMNTEAFF	TGTGCCAGCAGCACCTGGAGGGGAGGAGGGGTGATGAACACTGAAGCTTTCTTT
TRBV2	TRBJ1-6	TRBD1	.	CASSDTGAIYNSPLHF	TGTGCCAGCAGTGATACAGGGGCGATCTATAATTCACCCCTCCACTTT
TRBV6-5	TRBJ2-1	TRBD2	.	CASSFSSGGAGEQFF	TGTGCCAGCAGTTTTAGTAGCGGGGGGGCTGGGGAGCAGTTCTTC
TRBV5-1	TRBJ1-1	TRBD1	once	CASSYTGTGGTEAFF	TGCGCCAGCAGCTACACCGGGACAGGAGGCACTGAAGCTTTCTTT
TRBV4-1	TRBJ1-1	TRBD1	few	CASSQEDRGRAEAFF	TGCGCCAGCAGCCAAGAGGACAGGGGGCGAGCTGAAGCTTTCTTT
TRBV5-1	TRBJ2-7	TRBD2	.	CASSPTSGYSYEQYF	TGCGCCAGCAGCCCTACTAGCGGGTACTCCTACGAGCAGTACTTC
TRBV27	TRBJ2-7	.	few	CASKAAVSHYEQYF	TGTGCCAGCAAGGCGGCGGTTAGCCACTACGAGCAGTACTTC
TRBV11-1	TRBJ2-5	TRBD2	.	CASSPRLAGGEETQYF	TGTGCCAGCAGCCCTCGACTAGCGGGGGGTGAAGAGACCCAGTACTTC
TRBV6-5	TRBJ2-2	.	few	CASSYSRSGELFF	TGTGCCAGCAGTTACTCGAGGAGCGGGGAGCTGTTTTTT
TRBV7-8	TRBJ2-4	.	few	CASSLGTGLAAKNIQYF	TGTGCCAGCAGCTTAGGCACAGGGTTAGCGGCCAAAAACATTCAGTACTTC
TRBV6-5	TRBJ1-2	TRBD1	.	CASKIRTGDYGYTF	TGTGCCAGCAAGATACGGACAGGGGACTATGGCTACACCTTC
TRBV4-2	TRBJ1-5	.	once	CASSQAPGQPQHF	TGTGCCAGCAGCCAGGCCCCGGGTCAGCCCCAGCATTTT
TRBV7-2	TRBJ2-3	.	.	CASSLGGQSTDTQYF	TGTGCCAGCAGCTTAGGAGGACAGTCCACAGATACGCAGTATTTT
TRBV7-7	TRBJ2-5	.	.	CASSLGLGGQETQYF	TGTGCCAGCAGCTTAGGGTTGGGGGGCCAAGAGACCCAGTACTTC
TRBV4-1	TRBJ2-1	.	.	CASSQVGEFNNEQFF	TGCGCCAGCAGCCAAGTAGGGGAATTCAACAATGAGCAGTTCTTC
TRBV6-5	TRBJ2-7	.	.	CASSRQINYEQYF	TGTGCCAGCAGTCGACAGATTAACTACGAGCAGTACTTC
TRBV7-2	TRBJ2-3	TRBD2	once	CASSLASGRRVDTQYF	TGTGCCAGCAGCTTAGCCAGCGGGAGGAGAGTAGATACGCAGTATTTT
TRBV11-2	TRBJ2-5	.	.	CASSLAVAGETQYF	TGTGCCAGCAGTTTAGCCGTGGCAGGAGAGACCCAGTACTTC
TRBV29-1	TRBJ2-4	.	.	CSVEQVRRAKNIQYF	TGCAGCGTTGAGCAGGTTCGTCGGGCCAAAAACATTCAGTACTTC
TRBV4-1	TRBJ2-4	TRBD1	.	CASSNPLTGGSKNIQYF	TGCGCCAGCAGTAATCCGCTGACAGGGGGTTCCAAAAACATTCAGTACTTC
TRBV5-1	TRBJ2-5	TRBD1	.	CASSLGPGQGQETQYF	TGCGCCAGCAGCCTGGGCCCCGGACAGGGCCAAGAGACCCAGTACTTC
TRBV12-5	TRBJ2-3	.	.	CASGLAPGTDTQYF	TGTGCTAGTGGTTTGGCACCGGGAACAGATACGCAGTATTTT
TRBV30	TRBJ2-3	TRBD2	once	CAWSVLAGEDTDTQYF	TGTGCCTGGAGTGTACTAGCGGGAGAGGACACAGATACGCAGTATTTT
TRBV2	TRBJ1-1	TRBD1	few	CASSEDRGTEAFF	TGTGCCAGCAGTGAAGACAGGGGTACTGAAGCTTTCTTT
TRBV7-8	TRBJ1-2	.	.	CASSLFSGYGYTF	TGTGCCAGCAGCTTATTTTCAGGGTATGGCTACACCTTC
TRBV9	TRBJ1-2	TRBD1	.	CASRGTGLRSLDPYGYTF	TGTGCCAGCAGGGGGACAGGGCTGAGGAGTCTGGACCCATATGGCTACACCTTC
TRBV6-1	TRBJ2-7	.	few	CASSESAGTYEQYF	TGTGCCAGCAGTGAATCGGCGGGAACCTACGAGCAGTACTTC
TRBV4-2	TRBJ2-7	TRBD2	.	CASSQAPSGGTEQYF	TGTGCCAGCAGCCAAGCACCTAGCGGGGGGACCGAGCAGTACTTC
TRBV29-1	TRBJ2-7	.	.	CSVAGTNYEQYF	TGCAGCGTTGCCGGCACAAACTACGAGCAGTACTTC
TRBV15	TRBJ1-4	.	.	CATSRDWAGNNEKLFF	TGTGCCACCAGCAGAGATTGGGCAGGGAATAATGAAAAACTGTTTTTT
TRBV6-5	TRBJ2-7	TRBD1	.	CASYRQGTHEQYF	TGTGCCAGCTACAGACAGGGCACTCACGAGCAGTACTTC
TRBV6-5	TRBJ2-7	.	few	CASSYIGTSYEQYF	TGTGCCAGCAGTTACATAGGGACTTCTTACGAGCAGTACTTC
TRBV2	TRBJ2-1	TRBD2	few	CASKGDGTSGGFYNEQFF	TGTGCCAGTAAGGGGGACGGGACTAGCGGGGGATTCTACAATGAGCAGTTCTTC
TRBV19	TRBJ2-1	TRBD2	.	CASSGGLAGGWNEQFF	TGTGCCAGTAGTGGGGGACTAGCGGGGGGCTGGAATGAGCAGTTCTTC
TRBV6-4	TRBJ2-1	TRBD2	.	CASSDSWTSGYNEQFF	TGTGCCAGCAGTGACTCTTGGACTAGCGGGTACAATGAGCAGTTCTTC
TRBV5-1	TRBJ2-7	TRBD1	.	CASSLDPGTGGGQQYF	TGCGCCAGCAGCTTGGACCCCGGGACAGGGGGAGGTCAGCAGTACTTC
TRBV7-9	TRBJ2-3	TRBD2	.	CASSAGLAGQDTQYF	TGTGCCAGCAGCGCGGGACTAGCGGGACAAGATACGCAGTATTTT